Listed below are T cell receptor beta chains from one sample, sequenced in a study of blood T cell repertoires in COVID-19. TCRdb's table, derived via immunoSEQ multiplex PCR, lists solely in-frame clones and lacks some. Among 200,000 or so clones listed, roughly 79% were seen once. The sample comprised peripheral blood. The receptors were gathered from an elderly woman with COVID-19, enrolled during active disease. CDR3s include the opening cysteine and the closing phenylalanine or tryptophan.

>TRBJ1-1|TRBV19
CASSPGQGGENTEAFF
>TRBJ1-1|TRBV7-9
CASSPGRGLTEAFF
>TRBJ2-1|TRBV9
CASSREGIYNEQFF
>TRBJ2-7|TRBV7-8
CASSARDSTYEQYF
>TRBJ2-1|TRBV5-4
CASSLELAAYNEQFF
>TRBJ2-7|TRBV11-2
CASSLGQPGEQYF
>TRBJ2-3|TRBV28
CASSLVRGADTQYF
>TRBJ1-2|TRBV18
CASSPSMADRGNGYTF
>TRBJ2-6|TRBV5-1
CASSLAGGTGANVLTF
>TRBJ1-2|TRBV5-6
CASSVRTGPYGGYTF
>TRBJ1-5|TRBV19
CASGKDSFSNQPQHF
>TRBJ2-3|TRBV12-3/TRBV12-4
CASSLGTSQYF
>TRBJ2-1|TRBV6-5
CASRIGTSGANEQFF
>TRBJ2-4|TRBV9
CASSEGLAKNIQYF
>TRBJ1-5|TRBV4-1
CASSQVAGVGNNQPQHF
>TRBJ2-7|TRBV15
CATSRDWTGGVYEQYF
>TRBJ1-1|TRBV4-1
CASRQTFWDKNAGAFF
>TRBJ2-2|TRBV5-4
CASSFVSNTGELFF
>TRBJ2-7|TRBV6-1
CASSESTLGSYEQYF
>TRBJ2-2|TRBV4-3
CASSHKGGQAGELFF
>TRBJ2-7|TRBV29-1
CSGTSAVSYEQYF
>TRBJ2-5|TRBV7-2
CASSPRTGRPRETQYF
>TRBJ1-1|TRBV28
CASSLEDRVPFF
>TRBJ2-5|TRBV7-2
CASSFLWGVETQYF
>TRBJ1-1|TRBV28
CASSSDRANTEAFF
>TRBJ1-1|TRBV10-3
CAISISTGVGNTEAFF
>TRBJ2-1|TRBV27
CASSSPGGREGNEQFF
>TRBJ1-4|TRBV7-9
CASSRQTTNEKLFF
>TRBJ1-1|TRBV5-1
CASSLDPVNTEAFF
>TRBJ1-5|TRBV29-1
CSVSDRDNQPQHF
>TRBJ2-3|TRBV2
CASSRTGISTDTQYF
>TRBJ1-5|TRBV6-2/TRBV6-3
CASSGGQGGDQPQHF
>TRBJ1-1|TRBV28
CASSLGSVSAFF
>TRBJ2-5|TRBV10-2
CASSETSGIQETQYF
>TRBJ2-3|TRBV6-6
CASSRSWTSGGGTDTQYF
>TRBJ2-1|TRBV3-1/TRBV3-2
CASSPWGLGSNEQFF
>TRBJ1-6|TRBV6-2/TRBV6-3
CASSYSKGSPLHF
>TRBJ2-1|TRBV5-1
CASSLDRGGVNEQFF
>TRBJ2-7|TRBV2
CASSFQGQGAGEQYF
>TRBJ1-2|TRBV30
CAWSSVPRMARGGYTF
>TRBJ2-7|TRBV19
CASSIAQTGLGPSYEQYF